What follows describes a single TCR beta chain. This same CDR3 is encoded by further DNA sequences in the sample. Authors' methods: Reference gene primer amplification gave nucleated cell count estimates. Using immunoSEQ multiplex PCR, the repertoire was profiled, and TCRdb retains in-frame clones only, with some absent. V and J calls and clone size come straight from that table; D and trimming were deduced from the DNA. The sample records 200,000 to 300,000 clones, 85% to 90% being singletons. Losses at the gene ends were 2 bases for V and 1 base for J; bases not matched to a gene: 2. CDR1 and CDR2 from the germline V gene are LNHNV and YYDKDF (reference sequence). CDR3 length: 16 amino acids. The data derive from a study of blood T cell repertoires in COVID-19. For the study at large: Some COVID-19 samples were acute and others convalescent; all came from the United States, Italy and Spain. T cells, B-cell-depleted T cells, or PBMCs supplied cDNA or gDNA.

The sequenced sample consisted of peripheral blood. This TCR came from a man at least 80 years old with acute or convalescent COVID-19. The gene calls are TRBV15 and TRBJ2-7, with TRBD2 matching 13 bases. The CDR3 loop reads CATSRPGLAGSYEQYF. DNA of the CDR3: TGTGCCACCAGCAGACCGGGACTAGCGGGATCCTACGAGCAGTACTTC. Full variable domain (outside the CDR3, taken from reference TRBV15 and TRBJ2-7): DAMVIQNPRYQVTQFGKPVTLSCSQTLNHNVMYWYQQKSSQAPKLLFHYYDKDFNNEADTPDNFQSRRPNTSFCFLDIRSPGLGDTAMYLCATSRPGLAGSYEQYFGPGTRLTVT.